The TCR beta chain described here comes from a study of cytomegalovirus exposure and HLA in healthy donors. 60 Vbeta and 13 Jbeta primers were used in PCR. Sequenced by immunoSEQ multiplex PCR; TCRdb stores in-frame clones only, minus some. The table includes over 150,000 clones, around 75% detected once. Study-wide findings and caveats: Later on, a genetic analysis was performed. It linked a missense variant in DCLRE1C with V- and J-gene trimming of TCR beta.

The ends were cut back, 3 bases at V and 5 bases at J, with 10 bases in the middle. The germline V gene encodes CDR1 MNHNS and CDR2 SASEGT. The CDR3 consists of 13 residues. To note about this clone: What it binds is not known.

V and J are TRBV6-1 and TRBJ2-5, with D unresolved. The sequenced material came from PBMCs. This clonotype originated in a man in his late teens or twenties in good health and CMV-seronegative. The CDR3 DNA is TGTGCCAGCAGTGAGACGGAGAGGGAGACCCAGTACTTC. It encodes CASSETERETQYF.